Listed here are 23 T cell receptor beta chains from one sample, sequenced in a study of blood T cell repertoires in COVID-19. This table comes from immunoSEQ multiplex PCR, and its TCRdb copy is limited to in-frame clones, with some not included. The repertoire holds over 200,000 clones, with approximately 82% as singletons. The sequencing sample was made of peripheral blood. The source of these receptors is a man aged 35 to 55 with active or convalescent COVID-19.

This clone was seen only a few times. Within the sample, other DNA sequences also encode this same CDR3. The chain recombines TRBV30 with TRBJ2-2, with D possibly matching TRBD2 (6 bases). V lost 0 bases and J lost 7, with 6 bases in between. The CDR3 is 12 amino acids. CDR1 is GTSNPN, CDR2 SVGIG, per germline (reference sequence). The DNA of the CDR3 is TGTGCCTGGAGTGTCGGGGGCGGGGAGCTGTTTTTT. It codes for CAWSVGGGELFF.

This clone showed up just a few times. V usage is TRBV9 and J usage is TRBJ2-3; 7 bases align to TRBD2. The V and J ends lost 0 bases and 1 base, in that order; junction bases with no gene match: 2. CDR1 is SGDLS, CDR2 YYNGEE, per germline. The CDR3 extends over 15 amino acids. CDR3 coding DNA: TGTGCCAGCAGCGTAGGGCTAGCGGGCACAGATACGCAGTATTTT. It encodes CASSVGLAGTDTQYF.

The chain carries TRBV11-3 and TRBJ2-1; 14 positions agree with TRBD2. Per germline, CDR1 SGHNT and CDR2 YENEEA. Germline trimming cut 1 base from V and 10 bases from J; bases unmatched to any gene: 6. CDR3 length: 16 residues. For the CDR3, the DNA is TGTGCCAGCAGCTTAGTCTGGACTAGCGGGGGGAACGAGCAGTTCTTC. Translation: CASSLVWTSGGNEQFF.

The sample holds one count of this clone. V and J are TRBV7-3 and TRBJ2-7, with 7 bases matching TRBD1. Trimming took 3 bases from V and 6 from J; bases not matched to a gene: 5. The CDR3 runs 13 residues. Germline V CDR1 and CDR2: SGHTA, FQGTGA. CDR3 DNA sequence: TGTGCCAGCAGCTTCGACAGGGAAGGCGAGCAGTACTTC. This codes for CASSFDREGEQYF.

This sequence joins TRBV5-1 and TRBJ1-5; D gene uncertain. The germline V gene has CDR1 SGHRS and CDR2 YFSETQ. The CDR3 is 14 amino acids. V lost 4 bases, J lost 5 bases, and 13 bases lay in between. The DNA of the CDR3 is TGCGCCAGCAGCCCGGGGAGTTGGGATCAGCCCCAGCATTTT. Translating it yields CASSPGSWDQPQHF.

The table lists this clone with a few counts. V gene TRBV15 combines with J gene TRBJ1-3; D ambiguous. Trimming shortened V by 0 bases and J by 4 bases, and 10 bases separated the two germline ends. Germline V gene data show CDR1 as LNHNV and CDR2 as YYDKDF (reference sequence). The CDR3 runs to 15 residues. The CDR3 region has the DNA TGTGCCACCAGCAGAGATGCGGCCCTGGGAAACACCATATATTTT. Its translation is CATSRDAALGNTIYF.

The rearrangement links TRBV11-2 to TRBJ2-5; maybe TRBD1 (5 bases). The CDR3 runs 17 residues. The germline CDR1 and CDR2 sequences are SGHAT and FQNNGV. Trimming took 5 bases from V and 7 from J, leaving 26 bases between them. The CDR3 is CASSQLRGVREVGTQYF. The DNA for the CDR3 is TGTGCCAGCAGCCAACTAAGGGGTGTCAGGGAAGTCGGGACCCAGTACTTC.

This chain joins TRBV30 and TRBJ1-1; 10 bases map to TRBD1. Trimming cost V 3 bases and J 6 bases; bases outside gene matches: 10. Germline V CDR1 and CDR2: GTSNPN, SVGIG (reference sequence). The CDR3 has 15 amino acids. CDR3 loop: CAWRPLTGGAAEAFF. Written as DNA, the CDR3 is TGTGCCTGGAGGCCCCTGACAGGGGGCGCGGCTGAAGCTTTCTTT.

The chain carries TRBV7-8 and TRBJ1-2, with 11 bases identical to TRBD1. Germline CDR1 reads SGHVS; CDR2 reads FQNEAQ. This CDR3 has 17 amino acids. V trimming: 1 base; J trimming: 7 bases; junction bases outside the gene matches: 11. The CDR3 region has the DNA TGTGCCAGCAGCTTAGGCCCCCCGGGACAGGGGGTCCTTGGCTACACCTTC. It codes for CASSLGPPGQGVLGYTF.

This sequence joins TRBV11-3 and TRBJ1-1, with D maybe TRBD1 (6 bases). Germline assignment: CDR1 SGHNT and CDR2 YENEEA. V lost 8 bases and J lost 1, with 11 bases in between. CDR3 size: 13 residues. The CDR3 DNA reads TGTGCCAGCGGATCACAGGGGAACACTGAAGCTTTCTTT. Amino acids: CASGSQGNTEAFF.

This clone was seen a few times. J is TRBJ1-6 and V is TRBV7-6; the match to TRBD1 covers 11 bases. CDR1 and CDR2 from the germline V gene are SGHVS and FNYEAQ. CDR3 size: 15 residues. Trimming at V came to 6 bases and at J to 9 bases, leaving 7 bases not matched to a gene. As DNA, the CDR3 is TGTGCCAGCAGTTTGGGACAGGGGGAAGGTTCACCCCTCCACTTT. Its translation: CASSLGQGEGSPLHF.

In its sample, this clone was seen once. This sequence joins TRBV5-6 and TRBJ2-5, with TRBD1 as a possible D gene (6 bases). Trimming pared 4 bases from V and 6 bases from J, leaving 19 bases between. The germline CDR1 and CDR2 sequences are SGHDT and YYEEEE. This CDR3 has 15 residues. The CDR3 loop is CASSPTGTLIQTQYF. In DNA form, the CDR3 reads TGTGCCAGCAGCCCAACCGGGACACTTATCCAGACCCAGTACTTC.

The chain is built from TRBV25-1 and TRBJ2-2; TRBD2 matches at 12 bases. Germline trimming cut 3 bases from V and 6 bases from J; bases unmatched to any gene: 5. The CDR3 length is 16 residues. From germline, CDR1 is MGHDK and CDR2 SYGVNS. The CDR3 coding sequence is TGTGCCAGCAGTGATCTGACTAGCGGGAGCGCCGGGGAGCTGTTTTTT. Amino acids: CASSDLTSGSAGELFF.

The chain carries TRBV11-2 and TRBJ2-1; D may be TRBD1 (6 bases). Trimming cost V 1 base and J 6 bases, with 16 bases left between them. Germline V gene lookup returns CDR1 SGHAT and CDR2 FQNNGV. There are 16 residues in the CDR3. CDR3 in DNA: TGTGCCAGCAGCTTAGTCCTAGGGGGTCCCTTCAATGAGCAGTTCTTC. Its protein is CASSLVLGGPFNEQFF.

The chain carries TRBV27 and TRBJ2-5, with 13 nucleotides matching TRBD2. After removal of 2 bases from V and 4 bases from J, the junction contained 10 bases not matched to a gene. Germline CDR1 is MNHEY and CDR2 is SMNVEV (reference sequence). This CDR3 has 18 amino acids. DNA for the CDR3: TGTGCCAGCAGTTTACGGGGACTAGCGGGACTGGGCCGAGAGACCCAGTACTTC. This gives the protein CASSLRGLAGLGRETQYF.

This sequence joins TRBV18 and TRBJ1-5; tentative D call: TRBD1 (6 bases). Germline V gives CDR1 KGHSH, CDR2 LQKENI. This CDR3 is built from 14 residues. Trimming pared 1 base from V and 9 bases from J, leaving 13 bases between. CDR3 region: CASSPQGGTGPQHF. CDR3 sequence (DNA): TGTGCCAGCTCACCACAGGGGGGGACTGGGCCCCAGCATTTT.

The rearrangement joins TRBV7-9 to TRBJ1-5; D possibly corresponds to TRBD1 (6 bases). V was shortened by 5 bases and J by 3 bases, with 11 bases between the two germline ends. Germline CDR1 SEHNR, CDR2 FQNEAQ (reference sequence). CDR3 size: 14 residues. CDR3 sequence reads: CASSLGGDNQPQHF. The CDR3 DNA is TGTGCCAGCAGCCTAGGGGGAGACAATCAGCCCCAGCATTTT.

V usage is TRBV27 and J usage is TRBJ1-2; 7 positions match TRBD1. Germline values: CDR1 MNHEY, CDR2 SMNVEV (reference sequence). This CDR3 contains 14 residues. V was pared by 2 bases and J by 4 bases, with 4 bases of the junction left unmatched. The CDR3 DNA sequence: TGTGCCAGCAGTTTAAACAGGGGCGGCTATGGCTACACCTTC. It specifies CASSLNRGGYGYTF.

V gene TRBV12-3 or TRBV12-4 combines with J gene TRBJ1-5; the D is unclear. The CDR3 totals 13 residues. V lost 5 bases and J 3 bases, leaving 8 bases between the germline ends. CDR3 sequence reads: CASSRDYNQPQHF. The CDR3 region has the DNA TGTGCCAGCAGTCGGGATTACAATCAGCCCCAGCATTTT.

On this clone itself: At the DNA level, this CDR3 is encoded by other sequences in the same sample as well. The V gene is TRBV5-1, the J gene TRBJ2-5, with 7 bases aligning to TRBD1. The V and J ends lost 2 bases and 5 bases, in that order; junction bases with no gene match: 3. Germline V lookup: CDR1 SGHRS, CDR2 YFSETQ. The CDR3 has 13 amino acids. The DNA for the CDR3 is TGCGCCAGCAGCTTACAGGGGAAGGAGACCCAGTACTTC. It translates to CASSLQGKETQYF.

The V gene is TRBV14, the J gene TRBJ1-2; the D gene is possibly TRBD1 (6 bases). The CDR3 is 13 residues long. Germline lookup yields CDR1 SGHDN and CDR2 FVKESK. The V gene lost 1 base and the J gene lost 6 bases, with 9 bases spanning the gap. CDR3: CASSQGTANGYTF. The DNA of the CDR3 is TGTGCCAGCAGCCAAGGGACAGCAAATGGCTACACCTTC.

The J gene is TRBJ1-1, the V gene TRBV7-2, with TRBD1 matching 9 bases. Germline CDR1 reads SGHTA; CDR2 reads FQGNSA. The CDR3 totals 16 residues. V shed 1 base and J 0 bases; nucleotides not matched to a gene: 3. The CDR3 spells CASSLVGTGLNTEAFF. The CDR3 DNA is TGTGCCAGCAGCTTAGTGGGGACAGGGTTGAACACTGAAGCTTTCTTT.

The chain has TRBV19 and TRBJ1-1; D is ambiguous. Between the trimmed V and J ends, which lost 1 base and 0 bases, there was a span of 6 bases. The CDR3 is 14 residues long. In germline, CDR1 is LNHDA, CDR2 SQIVND (reference sequence). CDR3 in amino acids: CASSIAQLNTEAFF. The CDR3 bases are TGTGCCAGTAGTATAGCACAGCTGAACACTGAAGCTTTCTTT.